Listed below are T cell receptor beta chains from one sample, sequenced in a study of blood T cell repertoires in COVID-19. Some clones are missing from TCRdb's copy, which holds only in-frame ones; the method was immunoSEQ multiplex PCR. Among 88,000 or so clones, about 86% were seen once, and the ten largest hold roughly 6.5%. The sample taken for sequencing was peripheral blood. These receptors were taken from a man aged 60 to 69 with acute or convalescent COVID-19. CDR3s include the opening cysteine and the closing phenylalanine or tryptophan. The order of the fields is D gene, J gene, clone size, V gene, CDR3 protein, CDR3 DNA. D genes are given only for firm matches. A clone size is listed for some rows: how often the clone was seen (once, few, many), or a class if it is expanded.

- | TRBJ2-2 | - | TRBV5-8 | CASSVTISTGELFF | TGTGCCAGCAGCGTGACTATTTCCACCGGGGAGCTGTTTTTT
TRBD1 | TRBJ1-4 | large | TRBV5-5 | CASSLVRTGDGKLFF | TGTGCCAGCAGCTTGGTTCGGACAGGGGACGGAAAACTGTTTTTT
TRBD2 | TRBJ2-7 | few | TRBV6-1 | CASSDRSGRSGEQYF | TGTGCCAGCAGTGACAGGAGCGGGAGATCGGGGGAGCAGTACTTC
TRBD1 | TRBJ1-2 | - | TRBV2 | CASSVGQGSYGYTF | TGTGCCAGCAGCGTGGGACAGGGGAGCTATGGCTACACCTTC
- | TRBJ1-2 | - | TRBV23-1 | CASSQSGGALSYGYTF | TGCGCCAGCAGTCAATCGGGAGGGGCGTTATCCTATGGCTACACCTTC
- | TRBJ1-5 | - | TRBV15 | CATSSDGGSSNQPQHF | TGTGCCACCAGCAGTGATGGGGGGTCTAGCAATCAGCCCCAGCATTTT
TRBD2 | TRBJ2-2 | - | TRBV7-3 | CASSPAGRKTGELFF | TGTGCCAGCAGCCCAGCGGGAAGAAAGACCGGGGAGCTGTTTTTT
TRBD1 | TRBJ1-1 | - | TRBV2 | CASSRSGTGWAEAFF | TGTGCCAGCAGTCGGTCCGGGACAGGGTGGGCTGAAGCTTTCTTT
- | TRBJ1-2 | - | TRBV3-1/TRBV3-2 | CASSQEPLKGSWGSYGYTF | TGTGCCAGCAGCCAAGAACCCCTAAAGGGGTCGTGGGGTAGCTATGGCTACACCTTC
TRBD2 | TRBJ2-3 | - | TRBV2 | CASSEEASGAPWDTQYF | TGTGCCAGCAGTGAGGAAGCCAGCGGGGCCCCATGGGATACGCAGTATTTT
- | TRBJ2-3 | - | TRBV6-5 | CASSQNRGRADTQYF | TGTGCCAGCAGCCAGAACAGGGGGAGGGCGGATACGCAGTATTTT
- | TRBJ1-6 | - | TRBV2 | CASVVRIGYSPLHF | TGTGCCAGCGTTGTCCGAATTGGCTATTCACCCCTCCACTTT
- | TRBJ2-1 | - | TRBV11-1 | CASSPRIRLEYNEQFF | TGTGCCAGCAGCCCCAGGATAAGATTAGAGTACAATGAGCAGTTCTTC
TRBD1 | TRBJ2-7 | - | TRBV27 | CASRADRAYEQYF | TGTGCCAGCCGAGCGGACAGGGCCTACGAGCAGTACTTC
TRBD2 | TRBJ2-5 | - | TRBV6-2/TRBV6-3 | CASSSGGAIQETQYF | TGTGCCAGCAGTTCGGGGGGGGCCATTCAAGAGACCCAGTACTTC
- | TRBJ2-1 | - | TRBV4-1 | CASSLEDSFSYNEQFF | TGCGCCAGCAGCCTGGAAGACAGCTTCTCCTACAATGAGCAGTTCTTC
- | TRBJ1-4 | once | TRBV9 | CASSVLGTTNEKLFF | TGTGCCAGCAGCGTACTCGGTACAACTAATGAAAAACTGTTTTTT
TRBD2 | TRBJ2-5 | - | TRBV13 | CASSYGGAGETQYF | TGTGCCAGCAGCTACGGGGGGGCCGGAGAGACCCAGTACTTC
- | TRBJ2-1 | - | TRBV18 | CASSPPTRRGNEQFF | TGTGCCAGCTCACCACCGACTAGAAGGGGCAATGAGCAGTTCTTC